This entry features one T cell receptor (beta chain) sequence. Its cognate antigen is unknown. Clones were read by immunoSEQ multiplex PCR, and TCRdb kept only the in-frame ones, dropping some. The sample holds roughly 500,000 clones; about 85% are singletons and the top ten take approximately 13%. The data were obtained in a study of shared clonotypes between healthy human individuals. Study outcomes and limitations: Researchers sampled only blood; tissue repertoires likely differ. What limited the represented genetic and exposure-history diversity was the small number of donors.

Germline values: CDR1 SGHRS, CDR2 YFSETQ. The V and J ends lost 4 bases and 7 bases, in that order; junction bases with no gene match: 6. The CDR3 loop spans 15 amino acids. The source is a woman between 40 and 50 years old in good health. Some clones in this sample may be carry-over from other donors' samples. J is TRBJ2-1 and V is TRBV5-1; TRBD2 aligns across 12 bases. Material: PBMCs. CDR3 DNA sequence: TGCGCCAGCAGCCAAACTAGCGGGAGGATAAATGAGCAGTTCTTC. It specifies CASSQTSGRINEQFF.